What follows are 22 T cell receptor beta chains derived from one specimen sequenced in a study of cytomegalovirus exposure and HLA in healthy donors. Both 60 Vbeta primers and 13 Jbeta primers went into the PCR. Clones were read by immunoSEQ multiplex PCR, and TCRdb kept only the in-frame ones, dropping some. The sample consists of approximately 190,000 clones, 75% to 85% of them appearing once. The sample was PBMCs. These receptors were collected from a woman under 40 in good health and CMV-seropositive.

For the CDR3, the DNA is TGTGCCAGCAGCATCGGACAGACCGATAACTATGGCTACACCTTC. Its protein is CASSIGQTDNYGYTF. This rearrangement joins TRBV6-5 to TRBJ1-2, with D possibly being TRBD1 (6 bases). V lost 6 bases, J lost 1 base, and 15 bases lay in between. The CDR3 consists of 15 residues. CDR1 and CDR2 from the germline V gene are MNHEY and SVGAGI.

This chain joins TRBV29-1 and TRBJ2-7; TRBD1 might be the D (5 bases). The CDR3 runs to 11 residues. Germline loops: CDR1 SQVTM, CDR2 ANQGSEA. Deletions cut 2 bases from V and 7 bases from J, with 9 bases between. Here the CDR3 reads CSVELRQEQYF. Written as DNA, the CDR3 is TGCAGCGTTGAACTCCGACAGGAGCAGTACTTC.

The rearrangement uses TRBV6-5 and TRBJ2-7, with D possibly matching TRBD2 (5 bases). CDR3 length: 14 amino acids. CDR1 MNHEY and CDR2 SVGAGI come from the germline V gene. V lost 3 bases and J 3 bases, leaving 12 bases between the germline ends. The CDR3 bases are TGTGCCAGCAGTTATGGAGGACGGATCTACGAGCAGTACTTC. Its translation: CASSYGGRIYEQYF.

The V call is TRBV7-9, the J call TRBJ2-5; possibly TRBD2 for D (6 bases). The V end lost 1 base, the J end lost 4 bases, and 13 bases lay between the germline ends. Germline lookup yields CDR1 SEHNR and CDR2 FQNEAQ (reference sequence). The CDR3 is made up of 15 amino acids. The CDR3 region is CASSLGRARGETQYF. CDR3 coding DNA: TGTGCCAGCAGCTTAGGCAGGGCGCGGGGAGAGACCCAGTACTTC.

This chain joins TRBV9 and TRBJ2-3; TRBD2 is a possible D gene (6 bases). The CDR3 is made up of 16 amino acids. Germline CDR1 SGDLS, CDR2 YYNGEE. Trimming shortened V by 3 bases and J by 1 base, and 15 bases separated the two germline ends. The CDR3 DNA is TGTGCCAGCAGCGGCGGGACGGGGTTACGCACAGATACGCAGTATTTT. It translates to CASSGGTGLRTDTQYF.

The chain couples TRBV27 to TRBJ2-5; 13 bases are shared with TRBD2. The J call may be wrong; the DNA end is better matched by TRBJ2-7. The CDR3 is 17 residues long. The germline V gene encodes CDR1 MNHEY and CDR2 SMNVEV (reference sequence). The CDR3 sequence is CASSFSWTSGRLDEQYF. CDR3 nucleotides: TGTGCCAGCAGTTTTTCCTGGACTAGCGGGAGATTGGACGAGCAGTACTTC.

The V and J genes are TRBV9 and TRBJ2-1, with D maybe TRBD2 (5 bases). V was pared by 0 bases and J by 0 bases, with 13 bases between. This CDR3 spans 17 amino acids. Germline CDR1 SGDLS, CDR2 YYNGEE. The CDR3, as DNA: TGTGCCAGCAGCGTAGAAGGTGGGGAGTACTCCTACAATGAGCAGTTCTTC. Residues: CASSVEGGEYSYNEQFF. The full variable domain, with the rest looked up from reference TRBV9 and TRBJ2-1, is DSGVTQTPKHLITATGQRVTLRCSPRSGDLSVYWYQQSLDQGLQFLIQYYNGEERAKGNILERFSAQQFPDLHSELNLSSLELGDSALYFCASSVEGGEYSYNEQFFGPGTRLTVL.

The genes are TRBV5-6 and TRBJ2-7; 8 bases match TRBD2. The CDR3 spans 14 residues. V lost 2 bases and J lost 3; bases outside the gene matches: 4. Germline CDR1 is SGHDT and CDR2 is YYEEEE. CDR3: CASSFRGLGYEQYF. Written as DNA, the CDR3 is TGTGCCAGCAGCTTCCGGGGACTAGGCTACGAGCAGTACTTC.

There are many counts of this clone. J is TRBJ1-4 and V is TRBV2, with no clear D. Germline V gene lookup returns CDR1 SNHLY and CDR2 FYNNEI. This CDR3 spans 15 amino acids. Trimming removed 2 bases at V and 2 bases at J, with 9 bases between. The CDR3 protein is CASSELGWTNEKLFF. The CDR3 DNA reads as TGTGCCAGCAGTGAACTTGGCTGGACTAATGAAAAACTGTTTTTT.

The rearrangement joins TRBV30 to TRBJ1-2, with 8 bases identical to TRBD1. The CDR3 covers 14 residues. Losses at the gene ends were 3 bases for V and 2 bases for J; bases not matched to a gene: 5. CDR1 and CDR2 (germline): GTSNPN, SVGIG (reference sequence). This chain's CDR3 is CAWSGGQANYGYTF. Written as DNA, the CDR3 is TGTGCCTGGAGCGGGGGACAGGCCAACTATGGCTACACCTTC.

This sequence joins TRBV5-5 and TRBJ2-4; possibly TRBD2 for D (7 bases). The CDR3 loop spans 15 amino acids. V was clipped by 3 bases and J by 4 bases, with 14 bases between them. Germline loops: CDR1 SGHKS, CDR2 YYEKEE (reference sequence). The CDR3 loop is CASSSGKGGKNIQYF. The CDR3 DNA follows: TGTGCCAGCAGCTCCGGAAAGGGGGGGAAAAACATTCAGTACTTC. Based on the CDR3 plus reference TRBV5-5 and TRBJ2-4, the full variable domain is DAGVTQSPTHLIKTRGQQVTLRCSPISGHKSVSWYQQVLGQGPQFIFQYYEKEERGRGNFPDRFSARQFPNYSSELNVNALLLGDSALYLCASSSGKGGKNIQYFGAGTRLSVL.

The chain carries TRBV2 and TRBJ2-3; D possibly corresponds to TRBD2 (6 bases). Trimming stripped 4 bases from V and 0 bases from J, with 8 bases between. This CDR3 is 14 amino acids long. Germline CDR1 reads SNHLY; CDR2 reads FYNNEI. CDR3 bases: TGTGCCAGCAGTGGGAGGGCTAGCACAGATACGCAGTATTTT. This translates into CASSGRASTDTQYF.

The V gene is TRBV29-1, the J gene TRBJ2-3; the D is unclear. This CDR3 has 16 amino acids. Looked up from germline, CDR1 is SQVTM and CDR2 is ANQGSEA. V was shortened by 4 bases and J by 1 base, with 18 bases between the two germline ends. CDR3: CSVGGGVSARTDTQYF. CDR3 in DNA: TGCAGCGTTGGCGGCGGTGTTTCAGCTCGCACAGATACGCAGTATTTT.

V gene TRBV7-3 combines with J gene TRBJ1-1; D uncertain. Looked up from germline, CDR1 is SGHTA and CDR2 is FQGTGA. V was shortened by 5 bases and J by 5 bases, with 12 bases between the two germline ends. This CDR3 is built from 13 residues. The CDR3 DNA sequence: TGTGCCAGCAGCGATTCCTCGGGAACTGAAGCTTTCTTT. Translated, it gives CASSDSSGTEAFF.

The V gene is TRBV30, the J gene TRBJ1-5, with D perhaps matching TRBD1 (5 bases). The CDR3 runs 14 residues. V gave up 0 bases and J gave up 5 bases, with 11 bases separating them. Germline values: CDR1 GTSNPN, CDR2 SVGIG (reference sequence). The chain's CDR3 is CAWSVQGAYQPQHF. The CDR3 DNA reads TGTGCCTGGAGTGTACAAGGGGCATATCAGCCCCAGCATTTT. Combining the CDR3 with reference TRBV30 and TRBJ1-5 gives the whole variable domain SQTIHQWPATLVQPVGSPLSLECTVEGTSNPNLYWYRQAAGRGLQLLFYSVGIGQISSEVPQNLSASRPQDRQFILSSKKLLLSDSGFYLCAWSVQGAYQPQHFGDGTRLSIL.

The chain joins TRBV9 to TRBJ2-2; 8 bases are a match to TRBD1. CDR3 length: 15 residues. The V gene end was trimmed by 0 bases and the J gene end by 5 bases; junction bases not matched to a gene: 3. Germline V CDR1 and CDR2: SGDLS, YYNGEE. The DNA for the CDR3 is TGTGCCAGCAGCGTAGCTACAGGGGGTACCGGGGAGCTGTTTTTT. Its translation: CASSVATGGTGELFF.

Here the CDR3 reads CASRWTSGRGETQYF. For the CDR3, the DNA is TGTGCCAGCAGGTGGACTAGCGGGAGAGGAGAGACCCAGTACTTC. The rearrangement uses TRBV2 and TRBJ2-5, with 13 positions matching TRBD2. The V gene end was trimmed by 6 bases and the J gene end by 4 bases; junction bases not matched to a gene: 5. From germline, CDR1 is SNHLY and CDR2 FYNNEI. This CDR3 is 15 amino acids long.

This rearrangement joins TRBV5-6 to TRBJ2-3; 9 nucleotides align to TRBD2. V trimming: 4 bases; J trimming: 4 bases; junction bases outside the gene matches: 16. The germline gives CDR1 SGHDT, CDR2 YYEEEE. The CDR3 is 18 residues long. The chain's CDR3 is CASSPPGWREGRADTQYF. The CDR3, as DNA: TGTGCCAGCAGCCCACCCGGGTGGCGGGAGGGCAGGGCAGATACGCAGTATTTT.

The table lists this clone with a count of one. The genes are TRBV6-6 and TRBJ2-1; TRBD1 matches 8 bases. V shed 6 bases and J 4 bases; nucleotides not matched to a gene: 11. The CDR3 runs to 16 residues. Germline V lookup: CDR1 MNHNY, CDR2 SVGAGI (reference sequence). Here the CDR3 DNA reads TGTGCCAGCAGATTACCCGGACAGGGTGCTTACAATGAGCAGTTCTTC. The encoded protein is CASRLPGQGAYNEQFF.

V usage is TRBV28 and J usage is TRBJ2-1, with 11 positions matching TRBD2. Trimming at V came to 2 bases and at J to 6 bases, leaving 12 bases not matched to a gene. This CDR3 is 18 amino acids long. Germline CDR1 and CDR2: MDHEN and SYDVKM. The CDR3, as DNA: TGTGCCAGCAGTTTACGACTAGCGGGACCCTTCTTAGTCAATGAGCAGTTCTTC. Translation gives CASSLRLAGPFLVNEQFF.

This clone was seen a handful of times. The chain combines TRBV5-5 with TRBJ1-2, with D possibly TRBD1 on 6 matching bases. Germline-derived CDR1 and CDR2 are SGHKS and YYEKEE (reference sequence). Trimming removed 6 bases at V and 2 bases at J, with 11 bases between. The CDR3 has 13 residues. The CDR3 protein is CASTVQGNYGYTF. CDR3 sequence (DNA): TGTGCCAGCACCGTACAGGGAAACTATGGCTACACCTTC. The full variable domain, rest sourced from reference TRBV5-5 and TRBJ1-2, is DAGVTQSPTHLIKTRGQQVTLRCSPISGHKSVSWYQQVLGQGPQFIFQYYEKEERGRGNFPDRFSARQFPNYSSELNVNALLLGDSALYLCASTVQGNYGYTFGSGTRLTVV.

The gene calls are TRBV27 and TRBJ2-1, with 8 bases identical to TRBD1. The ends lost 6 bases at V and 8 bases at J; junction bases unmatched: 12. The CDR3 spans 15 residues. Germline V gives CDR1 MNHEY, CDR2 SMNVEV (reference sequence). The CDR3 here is CASSLDRESQYEQFF. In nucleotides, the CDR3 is TGTGCCAGCAGCCTGGACAGGGAGTCCCAGTATGAGCAGTTCTTC.